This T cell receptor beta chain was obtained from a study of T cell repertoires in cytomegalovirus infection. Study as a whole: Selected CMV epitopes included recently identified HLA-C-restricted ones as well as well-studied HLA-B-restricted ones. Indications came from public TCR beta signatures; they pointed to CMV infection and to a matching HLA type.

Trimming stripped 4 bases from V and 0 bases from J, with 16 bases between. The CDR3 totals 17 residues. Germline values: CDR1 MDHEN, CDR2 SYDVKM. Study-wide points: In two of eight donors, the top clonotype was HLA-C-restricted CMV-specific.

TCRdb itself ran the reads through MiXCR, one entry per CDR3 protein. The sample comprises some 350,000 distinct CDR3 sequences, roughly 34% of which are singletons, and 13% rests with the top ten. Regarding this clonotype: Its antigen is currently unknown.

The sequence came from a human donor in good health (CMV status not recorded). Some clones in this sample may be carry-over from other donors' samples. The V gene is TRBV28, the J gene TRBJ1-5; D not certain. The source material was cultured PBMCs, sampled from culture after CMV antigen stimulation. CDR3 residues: CASSSALVVNSNQPQHF. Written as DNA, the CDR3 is TGTGCCAGCAGTTCCGCCTTAGTGGTTAATAGCAATCAGCCCCAGCATTTT.